The 27 T cell receptor beta chains below all came from one sample that was sequenced in a study of spatial heterogeneity in lung cancer (dated by TCRdb to the late 2010s). The method behind the library was 5' RACE. The sequencing machine was a NextSeq 500. Using fastp at Q25 and MiXCR, TCRdb reprocessed the public reads and kept productive beta chains. Every CDR3 protein is listed once, alongside the most common genes and DNA of its rows. This sample has several thousand distinct CDR3 sequences in its table, and approximately 15% of those were observed once. In total, the top ten clones hold 6.3% of the sample. The time point label of this sample denotes: sample taken at primary tumor resection. TCR sequencing used whole RNA extracted from tumor and nontumor lung tissue, or from cryopreserved PBMC samples, without cell sorting. The material sequenced was PBMCs, taken at surgery. Source of these receptors: a male donor with early-stage non-small cell lung cancer.

The genes are TRBV20-1 and TRBJ2-7, with D unclear. Germline CDR1 DFQATT, CDR2 SNEGSKA (reference sequence). The CDR3 is made up of 12 amino acids. V was cut by 7 bases and J by 2 bases, with 12 bases left in between. The CDR3 protein is CSVRPSPYEQYF. The CDR3 coding sequence is TGCAGTGTAAGACCCAGTCCCTACGAGCAGTACTTC.

This clonotype was seen repeatedly, ten times or more. V usage is TRBV4-3 and J usage is TRBJ2-3; the match to TRBD2 covers 9 bases. The CDR3 spans 18 residues. The V segment lost 0 bases and the J segment 6 bases; nucleotides outside the gene matches: 13. Germline V gene data show CDR1 as LGHNA and CDR2 as YSLEER. The CDR3 sequence is CASSQETRGGAILDTQYF. The CDR3 nucleotides read TGCGCCAGCAGCCAAGAAACTCGCGGGGGGGCCATTCTGGATACGCAGTATTTT.

This clonotype is judged medium-sized. The chain combines TRBV7-9 with TRBJ2-6, with 8 bases matching TRBD1. This CDR3 is built from 19 residues. V lost 4 bases to trimming and J lost 0 bases; unmatched junction nucleotides: 11. Per germline, CDR1 SEHNR and CDR2 FQNEAQ (reference sequence). CDR3 DNA sequence: TGTGCCAGCAGCTCACCATTACCTACAGGGGGCTCTGGGGCCAACGTCCTGACTTTC. This codes for CASSSPLPTGGSGANVLTF.

By frequency in the sample, this clonotype is medium-sized. This chain connects TRBV7-2 to TRBJ2-3; tentatively, D is TRBD1 (6 bases). The germline V gene encodes CDR1 SGHTA and CDR2 FQGNSA. This CDR3 comprises 18 residues. V lost 4 bases to trimming and J lost 1 base, with 21 bases between them. The CDR3 nucleotides read TGTGCCAGCAGCTCACTAGTTGGGGGCCTTGTGGGCACAGATACGCAGTATTTT. Its translation is CASSSLVGGLVGTDTQYF.

This clonotype showed up many times. V and J are TRBV11-2 and TRBJ2-1; D possibly corresponds to TRBD1 (6 bases). The CDR3 totals 15 residues. The germline V and J ends were trimmed by 6 bases and 4 bases, with 16 bases remaining between them. In germline, CDR1 is SGHAT, CDR2 FQNNGV. CDR3 DNA sequence: TGTGCCAGCAGGAAGGTGGGGGCCCGTTACAATGAGCAGTTCTTC. Translated: CASRKVGARYNEQFF.

This clonotype has just a few counts. The J gene is TRBJ2-5, the V gene TRBV10-3; no definite D call. Per the germline V gene, CDR1 is ENHRY and CDR2 is SYGVKD. V lost 4 bases to trimming and J lost 5 bases, with 11 bases between them. The CDR3 is made up of 13 amino acids. CDR3 in amino acids: CAISVGRAETQYF. The CDR3 region has the DNA TGTGCCATCAGTGTAGGACGAGCGGAGACCCAGTACTTC.

This clonotype was seen a few times. The chain employs TRBV6-2 or TRBV6-3 and TRBJ1-6; a weak D match, TRBD1 (6 bases). The CDR3 is 14 residues long. Trimming pared 6 bases from V and 5 bases from J, leaving 11 bases between. CDR1 and CDR2 from the germline V gene are MNHEY and SVGEGT. The CDR3 sequence: CASSRDTDNSPLHF. In DNA form, the CDR3 reads TGTGCCAGCAGCCGGGACACCGATAATTCACCCCTCCACTTT.

V usage is TRBV4-2 and J usage is TRBJ2-2, with a weak D call TRBD2 (6 bases). V lost 4 bases to trimming and J lost 2 bases, with 8 bases between them. There are 14 residues in the CDR3. Looked up from germline, CDR1 is LGHNA and CDR2 is YNFKEQ. The CDR3 is CASSPGLNTGELFF. The CDR3 nucleotides are TGTGCCAGCAGCCCAGGACTAAACACCGGGGAGCTGTTTTTT.

The chain recombines TRBV2 with TRBJ2-7; TRBD1 is a possible D gene (6 bases). Germline lookup yields CDR1 SNHLY and CDR2 FYNNEI. The CDR3 has 16 residues. V lost 6 bases and J 0 bases, leaving 18 bases between the germline ends. The CDR3, as DNA: TGTGCCAGCAGCGGTTGGGACACGGAGAGCTCCTACGAGCAGTACTTC. This sequence encodes CASSGWDTESSYEQYF.

This clonotype is medium-sized (0.01 to 0.1%) within its sample. V gene TRBV7-9 combines with J gene TRBJ2-2, with a possible D match to TRBD2 (5 bases). V was shortened by 8 bases and J by 6 bases, with 7 bases between the two germline ends. The CDR3 extends over 11 amino acids. Germline lookup yields CDR1 SEHNR and CDR2 FQNEAQ (reference sequence). In DNA form, the CDR3 reads TGTGCCAGCTCGAGGGCCGGGGAGCTGTTTTTT. Amino acid sequence: CASSRAGELFF.

In the case of this clonotype: This sequence may be a read error, since a much larger clone differs from it by one base. This chain uses TRBV27 with TRBJ2-1; tentative D call: TRBD2 (5 bases). Between the trimmed V and J ends, which lost 10 bases and 8 bases, there was a span of 18 bases. Germline V gene data show CDR1 as MNHEY and CDR2 as SMNVEV (reference sequence). The length of the CDR3 is 13 residues. The CDR3 reads CATRGYKGYEQFF. DNA of the CDR3: TGTGCCACCAGAGGGTACAAGGGATATGAGCAGTTCTTC.

This clonotype is medium-sized by share. The J gene is TRBJ2-1, the V gene TRBV7-9; TRBD2 agrees at 7 bases. The junction had 12 bases not matched to a gene; V was cut back by 4 bases and J by 6 bases. The CDR3 is made up of 16 amino acids. Germline values: CDR1 SEHNR, CDR2 FQNEAQ (reference sequence). CDR3: CASSYPPWGGSNEQFF. CDR3 DNA sequence: TGTGCCAGCAGCTACCCCCCCTGGGGGGGGTCCAATGAGCAGTTCTTC. Full variable domain (rest looked up from reference TRBV7-9 and TRBJ2-1): DTGVSQNPRHKITKRGQNVTFRCDPISEHNRLYWYRQTLGQGPEFLTYFQNEAQLEKSRLLSDRFSAERPKGSFSTLEIQRTEQGDSAMYLCASSYPPWGGSNEQFFGPGTRLTVL.

This clonotype is deemed medium-sized. The J gene is TRBJ1-5, the V gene TRBV2; possible D gene TRBD1, 6 bases. This CDR3 spans 13 amino acids. Per the germline V gene, CDR1 is SNHLY and CDR2 is FYNNEI. V lost 6 bases to trimming and J lost 1 base, with 7 bases between them. The CDR3 spells CASRGQSNQPQHF. CDR3 nucleotides: TGTGCCAGCAGGGGACAAAGCAATCAGCCCCAGCATTTT.

Sample share makes this clonotype medium-sized. The CDR3 loop is CASSIGRFTSSYNEQFF. In DNA form, the CDR3 reads TGTGCCAGTAGTATTGGACGCTTTACTAGCTCCTACAATGAGCAGTTCTTC. This chain uses TRBV19 with TRBJ2-1; perhaps TRBD2 as D (5 bases). CDR3 length: 17 amino acids. Per the germline V gene, CDR1 is LNHDA and CDR2 is SQIVND (reference sequence). Between the trimmed V and J ends, which lost 3 bases and 0 bases, there was a span of 15 bases.

By share, this clonotype ranks as medium-sized. The chain combines TRBV3-1 with TRBJ2-3, with TRBD2 matching 7 bases. Germline V CDR1 and CDR2: LGHDT, YNNKEL (reference sequence). This CDR3 has 17 amino acids. V trimming: 2 bases; J trimming: 0 bases; junction bases outside the gene matches: 8. CDR3 sequence (DNA): TGTGCCAGCAGCCAACTAGATCGCGGGGGAAGCACAGATACGCAGTATTTT. Amino acids: CASSQLDRGGSTDTQYF.

In this sample, this clonotype is medium-sized (0.01 to 0.1%). The chain links TRBV15 to TRBJ2-3; TRBD2 is a possible D gene (7 bases). Per the germline V gene, CDR1 is LNHNV and CDR2 is YYDKDF (reference sequence). The V and J ends lost 1 base and 2 bases respectively, with 13 bases between them. The CDR3 has 16 residues. CDR3 in amino acids: CATSRVGGAYTDTQYF. For the CDR3, the DNA is TGTGCCACCAGCAGAGTAGGGGGGGCGTACACAGATACGCAGTATTTT.

The V gene is TRBV6-2 or TRBV6-3, the J gene TRBJ2-1; D is perhaps TRBD2 (5 bases). The germline V gene encodes CDR1 MNHEY and CDR2 SVGEGT. V was trimmed by 8 bases and J by 9 bases, leaving 14 bases between them. There are 12 residues in the CDR3. The DNA of the CDR3 is TGTGCCAGCTGCCGGGAAGTGGGTGAGCAGTTCTTC. Its protein is CASCREVGEQFF.

This clonotype is judged medium-sized (0.01 to 0.1%). This rearrangement joins TRBV5-1 to TRBJ2-5; 7 bases are a match to TRBD2. J lost 5 bases, V lost 4 bases, and 11 bases had no gene match. The germline CDR1 and CDR2 sequences are SGHRS and YFSETQ. The CDR3 covers 15 residues. In DNA form, the CDR3 reads TGCGCCAGCAGCCTACAGCGGGGCCCCGGGGAGACCCAGTACTTC. Protein product: CASSLQRGPGETQYF.

By sample fraction, this clonotype is medium-sized (0.01 to 0.1%). The rearrangement joins TRBV2 to TRBJ1-5; a possible D gene is TRBD1 (5 bases). Deletions cut 7 bases from V and 3 bases from J, with 13 bases between. The CDR3 runs 14 residues. Per germline, CDR1 SNHLY and CDR2 FYNNEI. In DNA, the CDR3 is TGTGCCAGCACCTTTCAGGGAAACAATCAGCCCCAGCATTTT. This encodes CASTFQGNNQPQHF.

By its share, this clonotype is medium-sized. V is TRBV10-3 and J is TRBJ1-3; D unresolved. The germline CDR1 and CDR2 sequences are ENHRY and SYGVKD. The V end lost 5 bases, the J end lost 4 bases, and 15 bases lay between the germline ends. There are 15 residues in the CDR3. CDR3: CAISWTSFKGNTIYF. CDR3 nucleotides: TGTGCCATCAGTTGGACCTCCTTTAAAGGAAACACCATATATTTT.

This clonotype ranks as medium-sized (0.01 to 0.1%). This chain uses TRBV27 with TRBJ1-4; D is unresolved. In germline, CDR1 is MNHEY, CDR2 SMNVEV (reference sequence). The V and J ends lost 5 bases and 8 bases respectively, with 21 bases between them. CDR3 length equals 16 residues. CDR3 region: CASSPLDMGAYEKLFF. As DNA, the CDR3 is TGTGCCAGCAGTCCCCTTGACATGGGCGCTTACGAAAAACTGTTTTTT.

The CDR3 spells CSASQPGYNEQFF. CDR3 sequence (DNA): TGCAGTGCTTCCCAGCCGGGGTACAATGAGCAGTTCTTC. This rearrangement joins TRBV20-1 to TRBJ2-1, with D possibly TRBD2 on 5 matching bases. CDR1 and CDR2 from the germline V gene are DFQATT and SNEGSKA (reference sequence). The CDR3 consists of 13 residues. The V gene lost 5 bases and the J gene lost 4 bases, with 12 bases spanning the gap.

The sample holds a few counts of this clonotype. The CDR3 here is CARRPTRATQYF. CDR3 sequence (DNA): TGTGCCAGACGCCCGACTAGAGCGACCCAGTACTTC. The chain combines TRBV9 with TRBJ2-5, with D perhaps matching TRBD2 (6 bases). This CDR3 has 12 residues. Germline V gene lookup returns CDR1 SGDLS and CDR2 YYNGEE. Trimming removed 8 bases at V and 7 bases at J, with 15 bases between.

The rearrangement uses TRBV29-1 and TRBJ2-1; D gene unclear. V shed 7 bases and J shed 3 bases, with 10 bases lying between them. This CDR3 contains 12 residues. Looked up from germline, CDR1 is SQVTM and CDR2 is ANQGSEA. CDR3 loop: CSGVGNYNEQFF. The CDR3 region has the DNA TGCAGCGGGGTGGGCAACTACAATGAGCAGTTCTTC.

This clonotype counts as medium-sized. The V gene is TRBV25-1, the J gene TRBJ2-3; 13 bases fit TRBD2. The CDR3 runs 24 residues. V lost 4 bases and J lost 4; bases outside the gene matches: 29. Germline V CDR1 and CDR2: MGHDK, SYGVNS. DNA of the CDR3: TGTGCCAGCAGTGGACTGCCCAGACTAGCGGGGGGCGCCCAAACCTACATACGGGCAGATACGCAGTATTTT. Its translation: CASSGLPRLAGGAQTYIRADTQYF. Variable domain in full (rest from reference TRBV25-1 and TRBJ2-3): EADIYQTPRYLVIGTGKKITLECSQTMGHDKMYWYQQDPGMELHLIHYSYGVNSTEKGDLSSESTVSRIRTEHFPLTLESARPSHTSQYLCASSGLPRLAGGAQTYIRADTQYFGPGTRLTVL.

This clonotype is deemed medium-sized. The V gene is TRBV19, the J gene TRBJ1-1; 7 bases match TRBD1. The CDR3 is made up of 14 amino acids. Germline CDR1 is LNHDA and CDR2 is SQIVND (reference sequence). V lost 1 base to trimming and J lost 4 bases; unmatched junction nucleotides: 3. CDR3 nucleotide sequence: TGTGCCAGTAGTATAGGACAGGGACTCACTGAAGCTTTCTTT. It yields the protein CASSIGQGLTEAFF. The whole variable domain, remainder taken from reference TRBV19 and TRBJ1-1, is DGGITQSPKYLFRKEGQNVTLSCEQNLNHDAMYWYRQDPGQGLRLIYYSQIVNDFQKGDIAEGYSVSREKKESFPLTVTSAQKNPTAFYLCASSIGQGLTEAFFGQGTRLTVV.

Within the sample, this clonotype is medium-sized. The J gene is TRBJ2-7, the V gene TRBV9, with TRBD2 matching 7 bases. The trim removed 0 bases at V and 5 bases at J, leaving 11 bases unmatched. This CDR3 is 16 amino acids long. CDR1 is SGDLS and CDR2 is YYNGEE in the germline V gene. CDR3 in amino acids: CASSVDPETSYDEQYF. CDR3 in DNA: TGTGCCAGCAGCGTAGATCCCGAGACTAGCTACGACGAGCAGTACTTC.